Here is one TCR beta chain with its context. Its antigen is still unknown. These data belong to a study of PD-1 blockade in classical Hodgkin lymphoma. Study-wide results and limits: The baseline diversity of complete responders showed similarity to that of newly diagnosed patients.

Stated time point: cycle 4 day 1 (C4D1), after more than 5 weeks of nivolumab. Every patient relapsed after autologous stem cell transplantation, and brentuximab vedotin exposure varied. Clones were read by immunoSEQ multiplex PCR, and TCRdb kept only the in-frame ones, dropping some. The repertoire holds about 89,000 clones, with around nine tenths as singletons. The sequence derives from a human donor with classical Hodgkin lymphoma. Material: peripheral blood mononuclear cells (PBMCs), obtained before the fourth cycle of nivolumab.

The CDR3 DNA sequence: TGCGCCAGCCCCAGCGGGGAGGGGAAGGCCTACGAGCAGTACTTC. It codes for CASPSGEGKAYEQYF. The chain uses TRBV4-3 and TRBJ2-7, with 7 bases identical to TRBD2. Germline CDR1 LGHNA, CDR2 YSLEER. The CDR3 runs to 15 residues. V was pared by 8 bases and J by 2 bases, with 12 bases of the junction left unmatched.